A single sample is the source of the 26 T cell receptor beta chains below, sequenced in a study of shared clonotypes between healthy human individuals. Generated by immunoSEQ multiplex PCR, the TCRdb table keeps only in-frame clones and is missing some. The table has 2 million to 2.5 million clones, just over 90% seen once. Sequences were obtained from naive CD4+ T cells from PBMCs. Subset specified: CD45RA+ positively selected. The receptors stem from a man between 18 and 35 years old in good health. Some clones in this sample may be carry-over from other donors' samples.

The rearrangement links TRBV4-1 to TRBJ2-2; TRBD2 agrees at 15 bases. CDR3 size: 18 residues. Germline V gene data show CDR1 as MGHRA and CDR2 as YSYEKL. Germline trimming cut 3 bases from V and 2 bases from J; bases unmatched to any gene: 4. This CDR3 reads CASSQRTSGRVNTGELFF. CDR3 bases: TGCGCCAGCAGCCAGAGGACTAGCGGGAGGGTTAACACCGGGGAGCTGTTTTTT.

This clone was detected once. This sequence joins TRBV2 and TRBJ2-1; the match to TRBD2 covers 9 bases. V was pared by 2 bases and J by 7 bases, with 6 bases of the junction left unmatched. Germline values: CDR1 SNHLY, CDR2 FYNNEI. The CDR3 consists of 15 residues. The CDR3, as DNA: TGTGCCAGCAGTGAATTAGCGGGAGTCTCGAATGAGCAGTTCTTC. Protein sequence: CASSELAGVSNEQFF.

The chain couples TRBV7-2 to TRBJ2-3, with TRBD2 identical over 14 bases. V lost 8 bases and J lost 5; bases outside the gene matches: 9. Germline-derived CDR1 and CDR2 are SGHTA and FQGNSA. There are 16 residues in the CDR3. CDR3 sequence (DNA): TGTGCCAGCCCTTGGGCGACTAGCGGGGGGGGAGATACGCAGTATTTT. It encodes CASPWATSGGGDTQYF.

This clone was seen only once. The chain employs TRBV7-8 and TRBJ1-1; no firm D call. V lost 5 bases and J lost 0, with 7 bases in between. CDR3 length equals 13 residues. Germline V CDR1 and CDR2: SGHVS, FQNEAQ. This chain's CDR3 is CASSHGLNTEAFF. The CDR3 bases are TGTGCCAGCAGCCATGGGTTGAACACTGAAGCTTTCTTT.

This clone was observed a few times. The chain has TRBV7-2 and TRBJ1-2, with D hard to call. Germline lookup yields CDR1 SGHTA and CDR2 FQGNSA. This CDR3 region has 14 residues. V gave up 3 bases and J gave up 8 bases, with 16 bases separating them. CDR3 in DNA: TGTGCCAGCAGCTTCCCAGTATGGGCGGGCGGCTACACCTTC. This gives the protein CASSFPVWAGGYTF.

The J gene is TRBJ2-1, the V gene TRBV6-5; 7 bases are a match to TRBD2. The V gene end was trimmed by 6 bases and the J gene end by 6 bases; junction bases not matched to a gene: 11. CDR3 length equals 15 residues. CDR1 and CDR2 from the germline V gene are MNHEY and SVGAGI. CDR3 DNA sequence: TGTGCCAGCAGCCCCAGAATATTAGCGGGCAATGAGCAGTTCTTC. Amino acid sequence: CASSPRILAGNEQFF.

This clone was picked up one time. The genes are TRBV11-2 and TRBJ2-7; possibly TRBD1 for D (5 bases). Trimming shortened V by 1 base and J by 6 bases, and 13 bases separated the two germline ends. The CDR3 runs to 14 residues. The germline CDR1 and CDR2 sequences are SGHAT and FQNNGV. The CDR3: CASSLGTSASEQYF. The DNA of the CDR3 is TGTGCCAGCAGCTTAGGGACATCCGCGAGCGAGCAGTACTTC.

V gene TRBV6-6 combines with J gene TRBJ1-1; unclear D gene. Germline V gives CDR1 MNHNY, CDR2 SVGAGI (reference sequence). V shed 2 bases and J shed 6 bases, with 10 bases lying between them. CDR3 length: 13 residues. In DNA form, the CDR3 reads TGTGCCAGCAGTTACGTTTGGGGTCCTGAAGCTTTCTTT. The encoded protein is CASSYVWGPEAFF.

The chain combines TRBV11-1 with TRBJ2-5, with D possibly TRBD2 on 5 matching bases. From germline, CDR1 is SGHAT and CDR2 FQDESV (reference sequence). The CDR3 contains 15 residues. The V end lost 1 base, the J end lost 4 bases, and 13 bases lay between the germline ends. CDR3: CASSLGLLGGETQYF. Written as DNA, the CDR3 is TGTGCCAGCAGCTTAGGGCTACTAGGTGGAGAGACCCAGTACTTC.

In regard to this clone: Other nucleotide sequences from this sample produce the same CDR3. The V call is TRBV18, the J call TRBJ1-4, with 9 bases matching TRBD1. The V segment lost 0 bases and the J segment 8 bases; nucleotides outside the gene matches: 4. The CDR3 is 15 amino acids. The germline V gene encodes CDR1 KGHSH and CDR2 LQKENI. CDR3 sequence reads: CASSPPGQGREKLFF. The CDR3 DNA is TGTGCCAGCTCACCACCGGGACAGGGCAGGGAAAAACTGTTTTTT.

The rearrangement joins TRBV7-2 to TRBJ2-7, with a possible D match to TRBD1 (6 bases). V lost 5 bases and J 5 bases, leaving 19 bases between the germline ends. Germline-derived CDR1 and CDR2 are SGHTA and FQGNSA. CDR3 length: 15 amino acids. DNA of the CDR3: TGTGCCAGCAGCCAACAGGGCGTCCTTGGGAACGAGCAGTACTTC. Protein product: CASSQQGVLGNEQYF. Using reference TRBV7-2 and TRBJ2-7 for the parts outside the CDR3, the full variable domain is GAGVSQSPSNKVTEKGKDVELRCDPISGHTALYWYRQSLGQGLEFLIYFQGNSAPDKSGLPSDRFSAERTGGSVSTLTIQRTQQEDSAVYLCASSQQGVLGNEQYFGPGTRLTVT.

The CDR3 nucleotides read TGTGCCAGCAGTTCCGGGACAGGGGACAATGAGCAGTTCTTC. This encodes CASSSGTGDNEQFF. J is TRBJ2-1 and V is TRBV6-5; 10 nucleotides align to TRBD1. Looked up from germline, CDR1 is MNHEY and CDR2 is SVGAGI. With V trimmed by 4 bases and J by 5 bases, 2 bases remained unmatched. The CDR3 runs 14 residues.

This clone was picked up a small number of times. This chain joins TRBV7-9 and TRBJ1-4; 7 nucleotides line up with TRBD1. The CDR3 length is 15 residues. Germline V gene lookup returns CDR1 SEHNR and CDR2 FQNEAQ (reference sequence). The junction had 10 bases not matched to a gene; V was cut back by 5 bases and J by 7 bases. CDR3 loop: CASSHRQGLSEKLFF. The CDR3 DNA is TGTGCCAGCAGCCACAGACAGGGTTTGAGTGAAAAACTGTTTTTT.

The chain couples TRBV6-5 to TRBJ2-3; a weak D match, TRBD1 (5 bases). Germline V gene data show CDR1 as MNHEY and CDR2 as SVGAGI. The CDR3 has 14 amino acids. Trimming took 6 bases from V and 3 from J, leaving 13 bases between them. The CDR3 DNA reads as TGTGCCAGCAGCAGAAACAGGTTGACAGATACGCAGTATTTT. Protein sequence: CASSRNRLTDTQYF.

The gene calls are TRBV7-2 and TRBJ2-7, with TRBD1 matching 7 bases. V shed 5 bases and J 6 bases; nucleotides not matched to a gene: 4. The CDR3 has 12 residues. Germline loops: CDR1 SGHTA, CDR2 FQGNSA. The CDR3 DNA follows: TGTGCCAGCAGCAAGACAGGGCTCGAGCAGTACTTC. It codes for CASSKTGLEQYF.

The genes are TRBV4-1 and TRBJ1-4; D is possibly TRBD1 (5 bases). The CDR3 runs to 15 residues. V gave up 2 bases and J gave up 0 bases, with 7 bases separating them. The germline gives CDR1 MGHRA, CDR2 YSYEKL. The CDR3 protein is CASSQQGPTNEKLFF. The CDR3, as DNA: TGCGCCAGCAGCCAACAGGGTCCAACTAATGAAAAACTGTTTTTT.

The chain joins TRBV5-1 to TRBJ1-2; D remains ambiguous. CDR3 length: 16 amino acids. V was pared by 4 bases and J by 0 bases, with 16 bases between. CDR1 and CDR2 from the germline V gene are SGHRS and YFSETQ. CDR3 sequence: CASSPATGPPNYGYTF. CDR3 sequence (DNA): TGCGCCAGCAGCCCCGCTACCGGGCCCCCTAACTATGGCTACACCTTC.

The CDR3 loop is CASTKQGTGELFF. Here the CDR3 DNA reads TGCGCCAGCACCAAACAGGGGACCGGGGAGCTGTTTTTT. The V call is TRBV5-1, the J call TRBJ2-2; 7 positions match TRBD1. Germline CDR1 reads SGHRS; CDR2 reads YFSETQ. This CDR3 is 13 amino acids long. With V trimmed by 6 bases and J by 5 bases, 4 bases remained unmatched.

This chain uses TRBV18 with TRBJ2-3; 10 bases are shared with TRBD2. This CDR3 comprises 20 residues. Trimming at V came to 0 bases and at J to 1 base, leaving 13 bases not matched to a gene. CDR1 KGHSH and CDR2 LQKENI come from the germline V gene. The CDR3 DNA reads TGTGCCAGCTCACCACCGGGGCTAGCGGGAGCGATTGGTCGCACAGATACGCAGTATTTT. Encoded protein: CASSPPGLAGAIGRTDTQYF.

CDR3 loop: CASSWSGRGNYEQYF. CDR3 bases: TGTGCCAGTAGTTGGAGCGGGCGGGGTAACTACGAGCAGTACTTC. The chain uses TRBV19 and TRBJ2-7, with D tentatively TRBD2 (6 bases). V was clipped by 5 bases and J by 3 bases, with 17 bases between them. This CDR3 region has 15 residues. Looked up from germline, CDR1 is LNHDA and CDR2 is SQIVND (reference sequence).

This chain uses TRBV12-5 with TRBJ2-1; 8 bases fit TRBD2. CDR3 size: 19 residues. V dropped 5 bases and J dropped 0; count of bases not matched to a gene: 15. Germline loops: CDR1 LGHNT, CDR2 FRNRAP. The CDR3 is CASGLEASGRTSSYNEQFF. The CDR3 DNA sequence: TGTGCTAGTGGTCTGGAGGCTAGCGGGCGGACTAGCTCCTACAATGAGCAGTTCTTC.

This chain uses TRBV20-1 with TRBJ2-5, with 7 nucleotides matching TRBD2. The ends lost 5 bases at V and 10 bases at J; junction bases unmatched: 7. CDR1 is DFQATT, CDR2 SNEGSKA, per germline (reference sequence). This CDR3 spans 11 amino acids. CDR3: CSAGRLADQYF. The CDR3 DNA reads as TGCAGTGCTGGCCGGCTAGCGGACCAGTACTTC.

This chain links TRBV5-1 with TRBJ2-5; TRBD2 matches at 14 bases. Germline assignment: CDR1 SGHRS and CDR2 YFSETQ. J lost 5 bases, V lost 2 bases, and 14 bases had no gene match. The length of the CDR3 is 19 residues. CDR3 DNA: TGCGCCAGCAGCTTTCGCCCGACTAGCGGGAGGGCCGGGGGGGAGACCCAGTACTTC. Protein: CASSFRPTSGRAGGETQYF.

The gene calls are TRBV28 and TRBJ1-1; no definite D call. This CDR3 contains 12 residues. The germline V and J ends were trimmed by 6 bases and 0 bases, with 5 bases remaining between them. Looked up from germline, CDR1 is MDHEN and CDR2 is SYDVKM. As DNA, the CDR3 is TGTGCCAGCAGGTGGGTGAACACTGAAGCTTTCTTT. It codes for CASRWVNTEAFF.

About this clone: Distinct nucleotide sequences in the sample also encode this CDR3. The rearrangement uses TRBV18 and TRBJ2-7; TRBD1 matches at 11 bases. V lost 4 bases, J lost 0 bases, and 2 bases stayed unmatched. Germline V gene data show CDR1 as KGHSH and CDR2 as LQKENI. The CDR3 consists of 15 residues. The CDR3 nucleotides read TGTGCCAGCTCACTGGGACAGGGGGTCTCCTACGAGCAGTACTTC. Amino acids: CASSLGQGVSYEQYF.

V usage is TRBV9 and J usage is TRBJ1-1; TRBD1 might be the D (6 bases). Germline lookup yields CDR1 SGDLS and CDR2 YYNGEE. The CDR3 runs 15 residues. Trimming removed 4 bases at V and 0 bases at J, with 13 bases between. The CDR3 DNA reads as TGTGCCAGCAGCCCTCAGGGGAGCATGAACACTGAAGCTTTCTTT. It yields the protein CASSPQGSMNTEAFF. Complete variable domain (other parts from reference TRBV9 and TRBJ1-1): DSGVTQTPKHLITATGQRVTLRCSPRSGDLSVYWYQQSLDQGLQFLIQYYNGEERAKGNILERFSAQQFPDLHSELNLSSLELGDSALYFCASSPQGSMNTEAFFGQGTRLTVV.